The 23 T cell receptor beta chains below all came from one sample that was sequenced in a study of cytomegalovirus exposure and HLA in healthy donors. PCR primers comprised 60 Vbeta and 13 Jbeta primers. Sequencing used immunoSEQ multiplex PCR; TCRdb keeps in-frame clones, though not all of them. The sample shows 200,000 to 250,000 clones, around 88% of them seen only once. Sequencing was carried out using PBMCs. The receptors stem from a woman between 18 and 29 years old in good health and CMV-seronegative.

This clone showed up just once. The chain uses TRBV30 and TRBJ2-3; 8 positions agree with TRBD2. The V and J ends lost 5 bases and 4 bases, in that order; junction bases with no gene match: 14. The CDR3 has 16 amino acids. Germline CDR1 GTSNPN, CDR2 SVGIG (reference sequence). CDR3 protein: CAWGTSSSGWSDTQYF. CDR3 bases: TGTGCCTGGGGGACGTCGTCTAGCGGGTGGTCAGATACGCAGTATTTT. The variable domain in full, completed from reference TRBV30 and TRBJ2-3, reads SQTIHQWPATLVQPVGSPLSLECTVEGTSNPNLYWYRQAAGRGLQLLFYSVGIGQISSEVPQNLSASRPQDRQFILSSKKLLLSDSGFYLCAWGTSSSGWSDTQYFGPGTRLTVL.

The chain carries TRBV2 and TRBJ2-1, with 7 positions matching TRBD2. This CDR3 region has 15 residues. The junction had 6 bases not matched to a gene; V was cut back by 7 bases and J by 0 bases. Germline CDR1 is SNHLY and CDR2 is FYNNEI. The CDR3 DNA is TGTGCCAGCAATAAACTAGCGACCTCCTACAATGAGCAGTTCTTC. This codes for CASNKLATSYNEQFF.

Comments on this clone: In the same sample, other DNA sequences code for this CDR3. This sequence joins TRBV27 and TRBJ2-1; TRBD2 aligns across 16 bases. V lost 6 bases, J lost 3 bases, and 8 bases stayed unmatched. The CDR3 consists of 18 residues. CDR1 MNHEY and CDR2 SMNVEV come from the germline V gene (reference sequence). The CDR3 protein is CASSPPGLAGGLYNEQFF. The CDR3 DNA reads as TGTGCCAGCAGCCCGCCGGGACTAGCGGGGGGGCTCTACAATGAGCAGTTCTTC.

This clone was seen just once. The CDR3 bases are TGTGCCAGCAGTGAATCAGGCTCCTATGGCTACACCTTC. Its protein is CASSESGSYGYTF. The chain uses TRBV6-1 and TRBJ1-2; D remains ambiguous. CDR1 and CDR2 (germline): MNHNS, SASEGT. The CDR3 consists of 13 residues. V was pared by 2 bases and J by 4 bases, with 8 bases between.

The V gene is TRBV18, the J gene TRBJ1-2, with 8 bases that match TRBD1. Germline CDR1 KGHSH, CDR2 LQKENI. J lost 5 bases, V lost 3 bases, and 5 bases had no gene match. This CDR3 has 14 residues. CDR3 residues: CASSPTGDDYGYTF. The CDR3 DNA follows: TGTGCCAGCTCACCGACAGGGGATGATTATGGCTACACCTTC.

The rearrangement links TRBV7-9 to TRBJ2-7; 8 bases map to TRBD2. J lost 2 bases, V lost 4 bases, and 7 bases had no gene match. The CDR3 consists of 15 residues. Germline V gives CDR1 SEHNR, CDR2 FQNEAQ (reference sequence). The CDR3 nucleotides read TGTGCCAGCAGCTCCGGGGGGGCGAGAACCTACGAGCAGTACTTC. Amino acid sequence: CASSSGGARTYEQYF.

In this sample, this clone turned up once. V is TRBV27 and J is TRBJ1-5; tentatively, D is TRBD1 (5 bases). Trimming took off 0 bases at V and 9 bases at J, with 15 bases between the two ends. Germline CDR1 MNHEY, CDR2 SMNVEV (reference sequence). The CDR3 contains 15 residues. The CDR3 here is CASSLSLGAQGPQHF. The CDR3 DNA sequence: TGTGCCAGCAGTTTATCGTTAGGCGCCCAGGGGCCCCAGCATTTT.

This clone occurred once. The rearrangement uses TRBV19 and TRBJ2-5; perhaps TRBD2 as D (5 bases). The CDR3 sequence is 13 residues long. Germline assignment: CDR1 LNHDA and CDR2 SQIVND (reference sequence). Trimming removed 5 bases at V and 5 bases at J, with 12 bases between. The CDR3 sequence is CASSYRDGETQYF. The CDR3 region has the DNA TGTGCCAGTAGTTATCGGGATGGGGAGACCCAGTACTTC.

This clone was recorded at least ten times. The DNA for the CDR3 is TGTGCCAGCAGTACGGGGGGGGGCCGCGGCTACACCTTC. Encoded protein: CASSTGGGRGYTF. The chain joins TRBV6-5 to TRBJ1-2, with D perhaps TRBD1 (6 bases). The CDR3 covers 13 residues. Germline V lookup: CDR1 MNHEY, CDR2 SVGAGI. Trimming cost V 5 bases and J 8 bases, with 15 bases left between them.

CDR3 sequence (DNA): TGTGCCAGCAGCCAAGAGGGCAGGGTTGGCGAAAAACTGTTTTTT. Its protein product is CASSQEGRVGEKLFF. The chain employs TRBV4-2 and TRBJ1-4; D perhaps matches TRBD1 (5 bases). Per the germline V gene, CDR1 is LGHNA and CDR2 is YNFKEQ. The CDR3 runs to 15 residues. Trimming shortened V by 0 bases and J by 8 bases, and 13 bases separated the two germline ends.

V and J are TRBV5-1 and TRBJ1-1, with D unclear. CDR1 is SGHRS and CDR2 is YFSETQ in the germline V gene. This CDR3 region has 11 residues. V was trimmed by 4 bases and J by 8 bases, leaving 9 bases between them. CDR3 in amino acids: CASSSREEAFF. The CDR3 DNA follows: TGCGCCAGCAGCAGCCGAGAGGAAGCTTTCTTT.

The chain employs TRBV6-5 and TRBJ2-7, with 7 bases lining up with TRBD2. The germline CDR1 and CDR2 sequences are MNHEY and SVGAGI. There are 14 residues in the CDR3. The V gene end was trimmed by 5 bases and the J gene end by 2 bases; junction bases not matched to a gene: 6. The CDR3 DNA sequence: TGTGCCAGCAGTCCCGCGGGAGAGGCCTACGAGCAGTACTTC. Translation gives CASSPAGEAYEQYF.

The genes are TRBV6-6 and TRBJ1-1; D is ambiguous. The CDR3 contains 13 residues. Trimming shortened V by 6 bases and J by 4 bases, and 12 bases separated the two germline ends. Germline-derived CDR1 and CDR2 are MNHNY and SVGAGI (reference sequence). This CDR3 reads CASRQSPGTEAFF. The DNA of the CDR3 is TGTGCCAGCAGGCAGAGTCCGGGCACTGAAGCTTTCTTT.

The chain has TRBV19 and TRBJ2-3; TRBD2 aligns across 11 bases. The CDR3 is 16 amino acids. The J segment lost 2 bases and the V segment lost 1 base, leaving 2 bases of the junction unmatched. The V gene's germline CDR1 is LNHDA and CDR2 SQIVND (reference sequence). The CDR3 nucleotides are TGTGCCAGTAGTATAGCTAGCGGGGGGACCACAGATACGCAGTATTTT. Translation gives CASSIASGGTTDTQYF.

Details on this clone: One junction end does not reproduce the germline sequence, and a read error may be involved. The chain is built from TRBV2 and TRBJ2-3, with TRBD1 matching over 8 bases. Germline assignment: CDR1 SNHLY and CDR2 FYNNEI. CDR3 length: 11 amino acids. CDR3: CASSSDRGCSF. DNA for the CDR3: TGTGCCAGCAGCTCTGACAGGGGTTGCTCTTTT.

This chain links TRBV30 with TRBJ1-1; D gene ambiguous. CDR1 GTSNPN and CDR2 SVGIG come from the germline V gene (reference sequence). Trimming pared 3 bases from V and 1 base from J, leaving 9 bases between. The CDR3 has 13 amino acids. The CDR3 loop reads CAWRGLRNTEAFF. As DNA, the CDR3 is TGTGCCTGGAGAGGACTCAGGAACACTGAAGCTTTCTTT.

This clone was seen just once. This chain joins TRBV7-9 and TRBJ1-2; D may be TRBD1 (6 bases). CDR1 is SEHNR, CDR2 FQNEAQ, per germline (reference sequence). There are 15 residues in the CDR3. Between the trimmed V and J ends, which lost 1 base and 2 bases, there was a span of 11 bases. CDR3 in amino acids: CASSLEWDTNYGYTF. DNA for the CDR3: TGTGCCAGCAGCTTAGAATGGGACACGAACTATGGCTACACCTTC.

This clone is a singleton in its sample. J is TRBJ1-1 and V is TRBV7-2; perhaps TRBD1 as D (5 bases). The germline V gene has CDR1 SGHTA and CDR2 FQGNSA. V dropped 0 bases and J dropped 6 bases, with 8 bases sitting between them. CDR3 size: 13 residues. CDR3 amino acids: CASSLAGRAEAFF. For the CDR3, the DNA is TGTGCCAGCAGCTTAGCAGGCAGGGCTGAAGCTTTCTTT. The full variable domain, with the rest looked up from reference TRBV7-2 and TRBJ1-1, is GAGVSQSPSNKVTEKGKDVELRCDPISGHTALYWYRQSLGQGLEFLIYFQGNSAPDKSGLPSDRFSAERTGGSVSTLTIQRTQQEDSAVYLCASSLAGRAEAFFGQGTRLTVV.

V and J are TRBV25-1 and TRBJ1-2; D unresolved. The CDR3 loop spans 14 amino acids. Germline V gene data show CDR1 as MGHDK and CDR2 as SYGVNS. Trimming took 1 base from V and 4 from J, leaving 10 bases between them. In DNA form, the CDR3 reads TGTGCCAGCAGTGAATCCTCGTGGGCCTATGGCTACACCTTC. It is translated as CASSESSWAYGYTF.

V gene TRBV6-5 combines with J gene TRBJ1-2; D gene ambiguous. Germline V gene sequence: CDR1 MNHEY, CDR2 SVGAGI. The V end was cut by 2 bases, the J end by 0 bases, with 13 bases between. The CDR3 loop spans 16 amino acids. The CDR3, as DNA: TGTGCCAGCAGTTACCTACATGGGAGCGCTAACTATGGCTACACCTTC. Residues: CASSYLHGSANYGYTF.

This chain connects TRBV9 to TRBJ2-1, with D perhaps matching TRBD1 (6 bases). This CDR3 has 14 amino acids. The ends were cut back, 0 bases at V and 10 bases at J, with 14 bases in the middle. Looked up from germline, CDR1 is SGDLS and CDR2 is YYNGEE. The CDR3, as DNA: TGTGCCAGCAGCGTAGAGGGGGTGAGCGACGAGCAGTTCTTC. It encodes CASSVEGVSDEQFF.

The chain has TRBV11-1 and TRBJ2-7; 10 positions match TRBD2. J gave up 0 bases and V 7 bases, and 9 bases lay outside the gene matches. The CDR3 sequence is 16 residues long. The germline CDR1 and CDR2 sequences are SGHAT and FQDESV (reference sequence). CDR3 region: CASTPRTSGFSYEQYF. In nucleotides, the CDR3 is TGTGCCAGCACCCCGAGGACTAGCGGATTCTCCTACGAGCAGTACTTC.

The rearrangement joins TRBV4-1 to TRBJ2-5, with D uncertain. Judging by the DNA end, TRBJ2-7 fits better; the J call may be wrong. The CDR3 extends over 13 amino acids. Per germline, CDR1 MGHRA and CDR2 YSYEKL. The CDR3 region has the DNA TGCGCCAGCAGCCAAGCTAACAGTTACGAGCAGTACTTC. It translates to CASSQANSYEQYF.